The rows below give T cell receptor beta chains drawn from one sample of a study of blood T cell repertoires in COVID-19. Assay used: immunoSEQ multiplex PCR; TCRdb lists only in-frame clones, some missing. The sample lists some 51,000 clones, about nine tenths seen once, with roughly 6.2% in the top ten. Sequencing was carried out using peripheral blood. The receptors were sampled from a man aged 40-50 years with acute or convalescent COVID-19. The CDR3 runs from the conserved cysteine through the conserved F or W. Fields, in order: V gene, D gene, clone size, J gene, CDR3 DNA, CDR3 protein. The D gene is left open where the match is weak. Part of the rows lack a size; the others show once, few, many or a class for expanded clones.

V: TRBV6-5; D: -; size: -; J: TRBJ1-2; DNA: TGTGCCACGACGGAGGTCTATGGCTACACCTTC; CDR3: CATTEVYGYTF
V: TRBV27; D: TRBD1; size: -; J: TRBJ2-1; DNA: TGTGCCAGCAGTTTGCAAGCAGGGGGAAGGGAGCAGTTCTTC; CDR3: CASSLQAGGREQFF
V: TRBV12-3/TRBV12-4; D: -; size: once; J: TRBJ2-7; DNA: TGTGCCAGCAAATGGACAGTTCCCGAGCAGTACTTC; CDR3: CASKWTVPEQYF
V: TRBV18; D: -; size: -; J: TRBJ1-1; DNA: TGTGCCAGCTCACCGGGGAGGTTATCGTCAACGAACACTGAAGCTTTCTTT; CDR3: CASSPGRLSSTNTEAFF
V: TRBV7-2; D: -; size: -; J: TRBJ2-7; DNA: TGTGCCAGCAGCTTACACTTCTCCTACGAGCAGTACTTC; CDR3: CASSLHFSYEQYF
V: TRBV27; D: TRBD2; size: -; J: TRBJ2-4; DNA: TGTGCCAGCAGTCCTCACCCAGGACCGGGAGGGAAAAACATTCAGTACTTC; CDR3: CASSPHPGPGGKNIQYF
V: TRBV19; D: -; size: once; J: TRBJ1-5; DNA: TGTGCCAGTAGTATTAGTGATAGCAATCAGCCCCAGCATTTT; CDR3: CASSISDSNQPQHF
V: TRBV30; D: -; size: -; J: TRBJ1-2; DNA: TGTGCCTGGAGTGACCCGGGAGGGAACTATGGCTACACCTTC; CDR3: CAWSDPGGNYGYTF
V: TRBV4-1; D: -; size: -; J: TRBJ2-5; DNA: TGCGCCAGCAGCAGCTTGGTGCGCTCTCTAGCCCAGTACTTC; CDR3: CASSSLVRSLAQYF
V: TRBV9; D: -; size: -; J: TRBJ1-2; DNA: TGTGCCAGCAGCGCGCCATCCAGGGTGGGATATGGCTACACCTTC; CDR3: CASSAPSRVGYGYTF
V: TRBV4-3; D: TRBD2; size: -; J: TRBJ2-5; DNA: TGCGCCAGCAGCCAAGAGGCTAGCGGGAGTTTTGAGACCCAGTACTTC; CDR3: CASSQEASGSFETQYF
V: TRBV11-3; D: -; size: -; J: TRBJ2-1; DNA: TGTGCCAGCAGCTTCAGAGCGGGTCGGAGCTCCTACAATGAGCAGTTCTTC; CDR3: CASSFRAGRSSYNEQFF
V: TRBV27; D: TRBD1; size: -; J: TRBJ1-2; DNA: TGTGCCAGCAGTTTTCGGGACAGCTATGGCTACACCTTC; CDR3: CASSFRDSYGYTF
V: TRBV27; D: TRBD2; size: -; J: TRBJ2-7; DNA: TGTGCCAGCAGTCTCACCGGGACTAGCGGGAGAATCGACGAGCAGTACTTC; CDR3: CASSLTGTSGRIDEQYF
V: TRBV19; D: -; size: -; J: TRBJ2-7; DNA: TGTGCCAGTAGTATAGTGCACAGCTCCTACGAGCAGTACTTC; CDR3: CASSIVHSSYEQYF
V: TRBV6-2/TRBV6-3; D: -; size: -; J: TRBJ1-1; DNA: TGTGCCAGCAGTTCACGACACAAGAACACTGAAGCTTTCTTT; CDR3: CASSSRHKNTEAFF
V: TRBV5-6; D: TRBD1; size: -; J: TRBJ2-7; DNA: TGTGCCAGCAGCCTGACAGGGGCTTACGAGCAGTACTTC; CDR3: CASSLTGAYEQYF
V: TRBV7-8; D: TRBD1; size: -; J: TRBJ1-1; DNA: TGTGCCAGCAGCCCGCACCCGGGACAGATGAACACTGAAGCTTTCTTT; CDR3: CASSPHPGQMNTEAFF